One and the same sample provided the 10 T cell receptor beta chains below, sequenced in a study of blood T cell repertoires in COVID-19. The repertoire was sequenced with immunoSEQ multiplex PCR; TCRdb's copy has only in-frame clones and lacks some. The table records 120,000 to 150,000 clones, around 80% of them present only once. The sequenced material came from peripheral blood. The source of these receptors is a man aged 55 to 70 with active or convalescent COVID-19.

This clone was seen more than once but under ten times. J is TRBJ1-2 and V is TRBV6-1, with 9 bases matching TRBD1. The junction had 1 base not matched to a gene; V was cut back by 3 bases and J by 5 bases. This CDR3 is 13 amino acids long. Germline V gives CDR1 MNHNS, CDR2 SASEGT. CDR3 protein: CASSDGTGYGYTF. In DNA form, the CDR3 reads TGTGCCAGCAGTGATGGGACAGGGTATGGCTACACCTTC.

The chain has TRBV7-8 and TRBJ1-6; D is possibly TRBD1 (5 bases). V dropped 5 bases and J dropped 6 bases, with 8 bases sitting between them. The germline V gene has CDR1 SGHVS and CDR2 FQNEAQ. CDR3 size: 13 residues. CDR3 region: CASSKGANSPLHF. CDR3 sequence (DNA): TGTGCCAGCAGCAAAGGGGCTAATTCACCCCTCCACTTT.

This clone came up once. The V call is TRBV4-2, the J call TRBJ2-5, with a weak D call TRBD2 (6 bases). The germline V gene encodes CDR1 LGHNA and CDR2 YNFKEQ. CDR3 length equals 18 residues. Trimming pared 4 bases from V and 5 bases from J, leaving 26 bases between. CDR3 bases: TGTGCCAGCAGCCCGGGGGTAGAGGGGACTGGCCGCGAGGAGACCCAGTACTTC. Residues: CASSPGVEGTGREETQYF.

The chain employs TRBV11-3 and TRBJ2-2; D remains unclear. Germline values: CDR1 SGHNT, CDR2 YENEEA. This CDR3 region has 14 residues. Trimming pared 5 bases from V and 5 bases from J, leaving 12 bases between. As DNA, the CDR3 is TGTGCCAGCAGCCTGGGCAGGCAGACCGGGGAGCTGTTTTTT. This gives the protein CASSLGRQTGELFF.

This chain's CDR3 is CATTGLAGDTQYF. CDR3 sequence (DNA): TGTGCCACCACCGGACTAGCGGGAGATACGCAGTATTTT. The chain couples TRBV24-1 to TRBJ2-3; 11 positions agree with TRBD2. J gave up 5 bases and V 8 bases, and 2 bases lay outside the gene matches. The CDR3 has 13 residues. Germline V gives CDR1 KGHDR, CDR2 SFDVKD.

The chain couples TRBV13 to TRBJ1-2; 7 nucleotides align to TRBD1. The CDR3 contains 16 residues. Germline CDR1 is PRHDT and CDR2 is FYEKMQ (reference sequence). Trimming removed 1 base from V and 1 base from J; junction bases left unmatched: 6. CDR3 sequence: CASSLDTGAFNYGYTF. As DNA, the CDR3 is TGTGCCAGCAGCTTAGATACAGGGGCTTTTAACTATGGCTACACCTTC.

The J gene is TRBJ2-7, the V gene TRBV4-1; D unclear. CDR1 and CDR2 (germline): MGHRA, YSYEKL. The CDR3 runs 13 residues. Trimming took 0 bases from V and 2 from J, leaving 5 bases between them. As DNA, the CDR3 is TGCGCCAGCAGCCAAGAAACAGCCTACGAGCAGTACTTC. Encoded protein: CASSQETAYEQYF.

The chain links TRBV5-5 to TRBJ1-2; possible D gene TRBD1, 6 bases. Germline-derived CDR1 and CDR2 are SGHKS and YYEKEE (reference sequence). V dropped 2 bases and J dropped 6 bases, with 8 bases sitting between them. The CDR3 length is 12 residues. CDR3 sequence: CASSFRQDGYTF. The DNA for the CDR3 is TGTGCCAGCAGCTTCCGACAGGATGGCTACACCTTC.

V gene TRBV18 combines with J gene TRBJ1-2; 8 positions match TRBD1. CDR3 length equals 15 residues. From germline, CDR1 is KGHSH and CDR2 LQKENI. Losses at the gene ends were 3 bases for V and 0 bases for J; bases not matched to a gene: 3. CDR3 protein: CASSPGQDANYGYTF. The CDR3 coding sequence is TGTGCCAGCTCACCGGGACAGGACGCTAACTATGGCTACACCTTC.

This chain uses TRBV18 with TRBJ1-1; D unresolved. There are 16 residues in the CDR3. V dropped 1 base and J dropped 1 base, with 13 bases sitting between them. Germline V gene lookup returns CDR1 KGHSH and CDR2 LQKENI. CDR3 amino acids: CASSPRLEQQNTEAFF. The CDR3 DNA is TGTGCCAGCTCACCACGATTGGAACAGCAGAACACTGAAGCTTTCTTT.